The sequence of this TCR beta chain was determined in a study of shared clonotypes between healthy human individuals. Measured with immunoSEQ multiplex PCR; TCRdb has only the in-frame clones, and not every one. The table has 2 million to 2.5 million clones, almost 96% seen once. Trimming shortened V by 8 bases and J by 1 base, and 5 bases separated the two germline ends. Germline loops: CDR1 MDHEN, CDR2 SYDVKM. The CDR3 runs to 11 residues. This sequence was found in a man between 18 and 29 years old in good health. This chain uses TRBV28 with TRBJ1-1; D gene unclear. Sequencing was carried out using naive CD4+ T cells sorted from blood. As for subset: CD45RA+ positively selected. As DNA, the CDR3 is TGTGCCAGCGGTACGAACACTGAAGCTTTCTTT. Protein product: CASGTNTEAFF. Variable domain in full (rest from reference TRBV28 and TRBJ1-1): DVKVTQSSRYLVKRTGEKVFLECVQDMDHENMFWYRQDPGLGLRLIYFSYDVKMKEKGDIPEGYSVSREKKERFSLILESASTNQTSMYLCASGTNTEAFFGQGTRLTVV.